This is a list of T cell receptor beta chains from one sample in a study of T cells after yellow fever vaccination. In TCRdb, the 5' RACE reads were re-called with MiXCR into one record per CDR3 protein. The sample yields 300,000 to 400,000 distinct CDR3 sequences, roughly a tenth seen once. Sequenced material: CD4+ T cells sorted from PBMCs, taken 45 days after the yellow fever booster vaccination. The source is a man aged 18-30 years who received the YFV17D yellow fever vaccine. CDR3s leave out the opening cysteine and the closing phenylalanine or tryptophan. Fields, in order: V gene, clone size, CDR3 protein. Clone size, where shown, is once, few, many, or a class for clones that have expanded.

TRBV7-2,.,ASSLGDARRY
TRBV7-9,few,ASSALRDGYT
TRBV6-2/TRBV6-3,few,ASSSRALSFSYT
TRBV18,.,ATSGGYQETQY
TRBV2,few,ASRSHGATNEKLF
TRBV2,many,ASSEAWGGEQF
TRBV19,.,ASTQDLGPRREQF
TRBV2,many,ASSVLQGSYGYT
TRBV6-2/TRBV6-3,few,ASTNGNTGNTEAF
TRBV5-1,.,ASSWTTARTYNEQF
TRBV7-2,.,ASSFAPAGVTDTQY
TRBV5-1,many,ASSGQGAAYNEQF
TRBV10-3,.,AISEIGGLAKNIQY
TRBV3-1,few,ASSLLAGGETDTQY
TRBV4-2,many,ASSQAGTGGSSEAF
TRBV6-6,.,ASSMTGNYGYT
TRBV5-1,.,ASSPGIGRGAQETKY